This TCR beta chain was profiled in a study of Tregs in tolerant kidney transplant recipients. Study-level information: The nonmyeloablative bone marrow transplants came from related graft donors, with transient mixed chimerism. General observations from the study: Changing PCR primers prevented nucleotide comparison between some patients' samples. The most relevant donor-specific Treg TCRbeta repertoire apparently came from expansion with activated donor B cells.

The CDR3 totals 14 residues. Trimming took 0 bases from V and 6 from J, leaving 9 bases between them. The V gene's germline CDR1 is MGHRA and CDR2 YSYEKL. Unstimulated Tregs (CD4+CD25+CD127-) and CD4+CD25- non-Tregs were sorted from PBMCs. On this clone: The antigen remains unidentified.

Clones were read by immunoSEQ multiplex PCR, and TCRdb kept only the in-frame ones, dropping some. The sample holds approximately 66,000 clones, 80% to 90% seen once. This TCR came from a human donor who received a combined kidney and bone marrow transplant. Sequencing used Tregs from blood, obtained before the transplant. The genes are TRBV4-1 and TRBJ1-5, with D unclear. The CDR3 loop is CASSQDKGSQPQHF. For the CDR3, the DNA is TGCGCCAGCAGCCAAGATAAGGGAAGTCAGCCCCAGCATTTT.